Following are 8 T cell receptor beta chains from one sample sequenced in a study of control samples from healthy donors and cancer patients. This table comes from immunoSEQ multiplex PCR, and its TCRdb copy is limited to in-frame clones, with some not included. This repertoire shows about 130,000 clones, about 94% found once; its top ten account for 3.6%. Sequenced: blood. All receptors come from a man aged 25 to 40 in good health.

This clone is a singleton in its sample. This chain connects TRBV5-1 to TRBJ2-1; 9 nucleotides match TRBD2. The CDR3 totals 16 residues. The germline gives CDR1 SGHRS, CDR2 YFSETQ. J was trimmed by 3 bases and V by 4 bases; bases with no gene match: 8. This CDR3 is CASSHQSGGNYNEQFF. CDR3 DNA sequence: TGCGCCAGCAGCCACCAGAGCGGGGGGAACTACAATGAGCAGTTCTTC.

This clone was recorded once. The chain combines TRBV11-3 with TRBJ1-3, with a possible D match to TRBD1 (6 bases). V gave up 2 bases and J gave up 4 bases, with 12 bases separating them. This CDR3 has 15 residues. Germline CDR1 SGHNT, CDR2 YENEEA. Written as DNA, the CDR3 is TGTGCCAGCAGCTTATCCTCAGGGGCCGGAAACACCATATATTTT. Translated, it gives CASSLSSGAGNTIYF. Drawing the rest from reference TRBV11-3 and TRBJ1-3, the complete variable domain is EAGVVQSPRYKIIEKKQPVAFWCNPISGHNTLYWYLQNLGQGPELLIRYENEEAVDDSQLPKDRFSAERLKGVDSTLKIQPAELGDSAVYLCASSLSSGAGNTIYFGEGSWLTVV.

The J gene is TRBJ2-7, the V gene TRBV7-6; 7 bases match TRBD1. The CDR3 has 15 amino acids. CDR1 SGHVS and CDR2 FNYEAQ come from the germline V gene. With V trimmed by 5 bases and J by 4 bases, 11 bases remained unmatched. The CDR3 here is CASSPSTGIKYEQYF. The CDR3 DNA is TGTGCCAGCAGCCCATCGACAGGGATCAAGTACGAGCAGTACTTC.

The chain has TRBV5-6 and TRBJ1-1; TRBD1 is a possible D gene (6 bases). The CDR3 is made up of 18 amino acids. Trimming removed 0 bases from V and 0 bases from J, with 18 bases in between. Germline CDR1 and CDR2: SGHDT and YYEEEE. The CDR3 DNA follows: TGTGCCAGCAGCTTGGTGGGCGGCTTGCAGGGGATGAACACTGAAGCTTTCTTT. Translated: CASSLVGGLQGMNTEAFF. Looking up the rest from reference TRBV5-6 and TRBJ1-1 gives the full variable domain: DAGVTQSPTHLIKTRGQQVTLRCSPKSGHDTVSWYQQALGQGPQFIFQYYEEEERQRGNFPDRFSGHQFPNYSSELNVNALLLGDSALYLCASSLVGGLQGMNTEAFFGQGTRLTVV.

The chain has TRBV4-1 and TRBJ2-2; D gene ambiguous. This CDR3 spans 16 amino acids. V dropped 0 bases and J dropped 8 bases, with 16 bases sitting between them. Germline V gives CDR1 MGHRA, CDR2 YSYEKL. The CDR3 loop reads CASSQEVSGSAGELFF. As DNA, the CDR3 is TGCGCCAGCAGCCAAGAGGTTTCTGGGTCGGCTGGGGAGCTGTTTTTT.

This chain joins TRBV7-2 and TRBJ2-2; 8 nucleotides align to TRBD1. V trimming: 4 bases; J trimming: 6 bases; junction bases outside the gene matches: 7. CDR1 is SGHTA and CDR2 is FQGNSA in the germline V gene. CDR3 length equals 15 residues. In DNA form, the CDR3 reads TGTGCCAGCAGCTACGGACAGGGCTGGGCCGGGGAGCTGTTTTTT. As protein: CASSYGQGWAGELFF.

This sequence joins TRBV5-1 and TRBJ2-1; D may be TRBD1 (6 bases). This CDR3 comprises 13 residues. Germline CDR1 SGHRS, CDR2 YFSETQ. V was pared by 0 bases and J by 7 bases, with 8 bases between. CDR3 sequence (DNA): TGCGCCAGCAGCTTGGGGGGGCCGAATGAGCAGTTCTTC. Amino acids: CASSLGGPNEQFF.

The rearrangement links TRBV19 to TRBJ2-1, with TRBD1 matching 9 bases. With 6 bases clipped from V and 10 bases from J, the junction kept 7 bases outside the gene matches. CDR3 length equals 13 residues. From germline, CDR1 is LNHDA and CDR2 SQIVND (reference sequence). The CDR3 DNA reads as TGTGCCAGTAGAACGGACAGGGGCTGGGAGCAGTTCTTC. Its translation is CASRTDRGWEQFF.